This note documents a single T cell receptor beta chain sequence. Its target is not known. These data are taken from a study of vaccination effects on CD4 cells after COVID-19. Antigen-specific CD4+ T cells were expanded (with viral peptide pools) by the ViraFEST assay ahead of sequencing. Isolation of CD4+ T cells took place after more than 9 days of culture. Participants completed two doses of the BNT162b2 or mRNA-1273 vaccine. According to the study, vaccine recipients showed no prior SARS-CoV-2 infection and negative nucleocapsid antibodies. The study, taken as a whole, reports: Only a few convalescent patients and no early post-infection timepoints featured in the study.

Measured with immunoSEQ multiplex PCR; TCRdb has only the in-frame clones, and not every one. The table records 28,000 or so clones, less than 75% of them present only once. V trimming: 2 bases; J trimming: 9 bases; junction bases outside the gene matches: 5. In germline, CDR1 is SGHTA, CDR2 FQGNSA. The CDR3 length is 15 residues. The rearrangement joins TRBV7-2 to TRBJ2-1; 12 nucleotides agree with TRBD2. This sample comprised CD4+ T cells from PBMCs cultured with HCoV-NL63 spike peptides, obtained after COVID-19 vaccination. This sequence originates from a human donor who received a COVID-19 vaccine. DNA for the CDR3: TGTGCCAGCAGCTTATCGACTAGCGGGGGTCTTGAGCAGTTCTTC. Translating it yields CASSLSTSGGLEQFF.